These 18 T cell receptor beta chains were sequenced from one sample in a study of OX40 agonist ivuxolimab in advanced cancers. Libraries came from the immunoSEQ multiplex PCR assay. Entries here come from immuneACCESS through TCRdb and include only in-frame sequences with V and J called. Some clones fail to appear in such tables; in the studies checked, an unresolved V gene covers under half of the shortfall, and the cause of the remainder is unknown. A total of tens of thousands of clones appear in this sample, about 86% of them only once. The top ten clonotypes cover approximately 2% of the sample. The sequenced sample was CD4+ or CD8+ T cells sorted from blood, obtained in a trial of the OX40 agonist ivuxolimab. Receptor source: an adult with an advanced solid tumor such as melanoma, head and neck, liver or kidney cancer.

For the CDR3, the DNA is TGCGCCAGCAGTGCAGGTACTAGCGGATCTAGCACAGATACGCAGTATTTT. Translating it yields CASSAGTSGSSTDTQYF. The chain recombines TRBV10-1 with TRBJ2-3, with 8 bases lining up with TRBD2. The CDR3 spans 17 residues. Germline V lookup: CDR1 WNHNN, CDR2 SYGVQD (reference sequence). J lost 0 bases, V lost 4 bases, and 9 bases had no gene match.

This chain joins TRBV4-3 and TRBJ2-1; no firm D call. This CDR3 is built from 14 residues. Per germline, CDR1 LGHNA and CDR2 YSLEER. Deletions cut 0 bases from V and 10 bases from J, with 13 bases between. The CDR3 spells CASSQELGPMEQFF. CDR3 in DNA: TGCGCCAGCAGCCAAGAATTGGGCCCCATGGAGCAGTTCTTC.

This clone came up a few times. The genes are TRBV7-2 and TRBJ1-4; D remains ambiguous. The CDR3 covers 14 residues. The germline gives CDR1 SGHTA, CDR2 FQGNSA. Trimming removed 2 bases from V and 5 bases from J, with 9 bases in between. This chain's CDR3 is CASSLSRTNEKLFF. CDR3 in DNA: TGTGCCAGCAGCTTATCGCGGACGAATGAAAAACTGTTTTTT.

This clone appeared a single time. V is TRBV28 and J is TRBJ2-3; TRBD2 is a possible D gene (5 bases). This CDR3 is built from 14 residues. Germline V lookup: CDR1 MDHEN, CDR2 SYDVKM. Trimming pared 2 bases from V and 1 base from J, leaving 7 bases between. The CDR3 loop is CASSLPGGTDTQYF. CDR3 nucleotides: TGTGCCAGCAGTTTACCCGGGGGCACAGATACGCAGTATTTT.

The chain carries TRBV14 and TRBJ2-5; 9 nucleotides line up with TRBD1. The V gene end was trimmed by 1 base and the J gene end by 1 base; junction bases not matched to a gene: 1. Germline V gene data show CDR1 as SGHDN and CDR2 as FVKESK. The CDR3 has 15 residues. The CDR3 here is CASSQGGQGQETQYF. CDR3 bases: TGTGCCAGCAGCCAAGGGGGACAGGGCCAAGAGACCCAGTACTTC.

This clone is a singleton in its sample. The gene calls are TRBV7-8 and TRBJ1-1; no firm D call. CDR1 is SGHVS, CDR2 FQNEAQ, per germline. The CDR3 is 14 amino acids. Trimming took off 1 base at V and 1 base at J, with 7 bases between the two ends. CDR3 in DNA: TGTGCCAGCAGCTTAGTCTTGACGAACACTGAAGCTTTCTTT. Translating gives CASSLVLTNTEAFF.

The chain combines TRBV7-2 with TRBJ1-1, with D tentatively TRBD1 (5 bases). The CDR3 is made up of 16 amino acids. The germline V gene has CDR1 SGHTA and CDR2 FQGNSA. V lost 1 base, J lost 3 bases, and 15 bases lay in between. The CDR3 bases are TGTGCCAGCAGCTTAGGCCCGAGGGGCGGGGACACTGAAGCTTTCTTT. Translation: CASSLGPRGGDTEAFF.

This clone has just a few counts. The chain combines TRBV15 with TRBJ2-2; D is possibly TRBD2 (6 bases). The CDR3 is made up of 18 amino acids. CDR1 and CDR2 (germline): LNHNV, YYDKDF (reference sequence). V was pared by 0 bases and J by 0 bases, with 14 bases between. CDR3 region: CATSRDRSGTSNTGELFF. The CDR3 nucleotides read TGTGCCACCAGCAGAGATCGGTCGGGGACTTCGAACACCGGGGAGCTGTTTTTT.

The rearrangement joins TRBV11-2 to TRBJ2-2, with a tentative D call TRBD1 (5 bases). The CDR3 contains 16 residues. The germline gives CDR1 SGHAT, CDR2 FQNNGV. The V end lost 1 base, the J end lost 0 bases, and 9 bases lay between the germline ends. CDR3 sequence reads: CASSLGWGPNTGELFF. The CDR3 coding sequence is TGTGCCAGCAGCTTAGGCTGGGGCCCGAACACCGGGGAGCTGTTTTTT.

This clone was seen a few times. The chain links TRBV18 to TRBJ2-7; 9 bases line up with TRBD1. CDR1 and CDR2 (germline): KGHSH, LQKENI. V lost 6 bases to trimming and J lost 1 base; unmatched junction nucleotides: 1. CDR3 length: 13 amino acids. The CDR3 DNA sequence: TGTGCCAGCTCCGGACAGGGGTCCTACGAGCAGTACTTC. It encodes CASSGQGSYEQYF.

This CDR3 reads CSVVGEAGRTYGYTF. For the CDR3, the DNA is TGCAGCGTCGTCGGTGAGGCAGGACGGACATATGGCTACACCTTC. V and J are TRBV29-1 and TRBJ1-2, with D possibly matching TRBD1 (5 bases). Between the trimmed V and J ends, which lost 6 bases and 5 bases, there was a span of 22 bases. The length of the CDR3 is 15 residues. The germline gives CDR1 SQVTM, CDR2 ANQGSEA.

The CDR3 spells CASSPGSGGGPTEAFF. In DNA, the CDR3 is TGTGCCAGCTCACCAGGGTCCGGGGGAGGGCCGACTGAAGCTTTCTTT. This chain uses TRBV18 with TRBJ1-1, with D possibly being TRBD1 (5 bases). The germline V gene encodes CDR1 KGHSH and CDR2 LQKENI. V was cut by 2 bases and J by 5 bases, with 18 bases left in between. The CDR3 runs to 16 residues. Looking up the rest from reference TRBV18 and TRBJ1-1 gives the full variable domain: NAGVMQNPRHLVRRRGQEARLRCSPMKGHSHVYWYRQLPEEGLKFMVYLQKENIIDESGMPKERFSAEFPKEGPSILRIQQVVRGDSAAYFCASSPGSGGGPTEAFFGQGTRLTVV.

J is TRBJ1-1 and V is TRBV20-1, with D uncertain. Germline lookup yields CDR1 DFQATT and CDR2 SNEGSKA (reference sequence). This CDR3 contains 11 residues. Trimming removed 4 bases at V and 5 bases at J, with 8 bases between. CDR3 nucleotide sequence: TGCAGTGCTACGGGTGGGACTGAAGCTTTCTTT. Translating gives CSATGGTEAFF.

The genes are TRBV5-6 and TRBJ1-3, with 9 bases that match TRBD1. Germline V lookup: CDR1 SGHDT, CDR2 YYEEEE. The CDR3 consists of 16 residues. The V gene end was trimmed by 0 bases and the J gene end by 2 bases; junction bases not matched to a gene: 3. The CDR3 protein is CASSLDRGRAGNTIYF. The CDR3 DNA is TGTGCCAGCAGCTTGGACAGGGGGCGCGCTGGAAACACCATATATTTT. Combining the CDR3 with reference TRBV5-6 and TRBJ1-3 gives the whole variable domain DAGVTQSPTHLIKTRGQQVTLRCSPKSGHDTVSWYQQALGQGPQFIFQYYEEEERQRGNFPDRFSGHQFPNYSSELNVNALLLGDSALYLCASSLDRGRAGNTIYFGEGSWLTVV.

The rearrangement uses TRBV9 and TRBJ1-1, with 9 nucleotides matching TRBD1. This CDR3 spans 14 amino acids. J was trimmed by 4 bases and V by 4 bases; bases with no gene match: 5. The germline V gene has CDR1 SGDLS and CDR2 YYNGEE. The CDR3 is CASSLQTGGTEAFF. DNA for the CDR3: TGTGCCAGCAGCTTACAGACAGGGGGCACTGAAGCTTTCTTT.

The chain carries TRBV4-3 and TRBJ2-5; D unresolved. The V gene lost 2 bases and the J gene lost 5 bases, with 9 bases spanning the gap. Germline-derived CDR1 and CDR2 are LGHNA and YSLEER. The CDR3 runs 13 residues. The CDR3 sequence is CASSQSRWETQYF. CDR3 bases: TGCGCCAGCAGCCAAAGTAGGTGGGAGACCCAGTACTTC.

In DNA form, the CDR3 reads TGTGCCTGGAGTCCCTGGGACACTGAAGCTTTCTTT. Its translation is CAWSPWDTEAFF. The rearrangement uses TRBV30 and TRBJ1-1; unclear D gene. V lost 2 bases and J 3 bases, leaving 7 bases between the germline ends. The CDR3 is 12 residues long. Germline CDR1 and CDR2: GTSNPN and SVGIG (reference sequence).

This sequence joins TRBV7-6 and TRBJ1-4; D remains ambiguous. Germline V gives CDR1 SGHVS, CDR2 FNYEAQ. The CDR3 loop spans 13 amino acids. V gave up 5 bases and J gave up 5 bases, with 9 bases separating them. CDR3: CASSPTRNEKLFF. The CDR3 coding sequence is TGTGCCAGCAGCCCTACAAGAAATGAAAAACTGTTTTTT.